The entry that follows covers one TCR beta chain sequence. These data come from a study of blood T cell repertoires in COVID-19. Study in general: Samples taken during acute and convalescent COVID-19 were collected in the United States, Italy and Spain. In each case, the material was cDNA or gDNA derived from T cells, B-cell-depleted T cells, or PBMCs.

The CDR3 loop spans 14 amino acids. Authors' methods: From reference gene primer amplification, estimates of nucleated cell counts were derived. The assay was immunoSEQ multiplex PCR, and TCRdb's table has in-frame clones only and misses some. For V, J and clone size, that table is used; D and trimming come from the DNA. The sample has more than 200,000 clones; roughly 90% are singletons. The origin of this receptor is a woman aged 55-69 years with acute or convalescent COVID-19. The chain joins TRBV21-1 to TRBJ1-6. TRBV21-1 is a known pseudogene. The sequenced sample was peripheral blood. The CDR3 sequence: CASILSGDNSPLHF. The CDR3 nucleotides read TGTGCCAGCATACTCTCGGGGGATAATTCACCCCTCCACTTT.